This T cell receptor (beta chain) was captured by sequencing in a study of blood T cell repertoires in COVID-19. The CDR3 spans 15 residues. Germline CDR1 is SGHRS and CDR2 is YFSETQ. Unmatched junction bases numbered 4, after V lost 0 bases and J lost 7 bases. The method was immunoSEQ multiplex PCR; TCRdb's version includes in-frame clones alone and lacks a portion of them. The sample contains about 120,000 clones, 80% of which appear only once. This receptor was identified in a man in his 70s with acute or convalescent COVID-19. This sequence joins TRBV5-1 and TRBJ1-4; TRBD1 matches 9 bases. Sequenced: peripheral blood. The CDR3 protein is CASSLGQGDSEKLFF. Written as DNA, the CDR3 is TGCGCCAGCAGCTTGGGACAGGGGGACTCTGAAAAACTGTTTTTT.